This T cell receptor (beta chain) was obtained from a study of radiation and T cells in renal cell carcinoma. The data were produced by immunoSEQ multiplex PCR, yet TCRdb's version contains in-frame clones alone and is incomplete. Of under 55,000 clones in the sample, around 83% were seen once. Regarding time point: baseline pretreatment blood. Treatment meaning: 15 Gy SBRT to primary tumor, nephrectomy 4 weeks later. CDR3 length equals 14 residues. V lost 6 bases, J lost 0 bases, and 9 bases lay in between. Germline V gene sequence: CDR1 MNHNS, CDR2 SASEGT. The gene calls are TRBV6-1 and TRBJ2-4; D gene ambiguous. Sequencing used blood, obtained from a patient whose treatment included radiotherapy and nephrectomy. This clonotype was sampled from a woman in her 70s with renal cell carcinoma. This CDR3 is CASSVVPAKNIQYF. CDR3 DNA: TGTGCCAGCAGCGTGGTACCAGCCAAAAACATTCAGTACTTC.